These 2 T cell receptor beta chains were all obtained from the same sample, sequenced in a study of T cells in Graves' hyperthyroidism and ophthalmopathy. TCR beta CDR3 regions were amplified from RNA transcripts. HTBI primers were used for first-round RT-PCR of the TCR CDR3. TCRdb re-called the multiplex PCR reads through MiXCR, storing one row per CDR3 protein. The table records about 560,000 distinct CDR3 sequences, approximately 15% of them present only once. The sequencing sample was made of blood. These receptors came from a young woman with Graves' hyperthyroidism.

This clonotype was seen ten or more times. The V and J genes are TRBV7-9 and TRBJ1-2, with D unclear. The CDR3 has 13 residues. V lost 5 bases and J 4 bases, leaving 11 bases between the germline ends. Germline loops: CDR1 SEHNR, CDR2 FQNEAQ (reference sequence). CDR3 amino acids: CASSRDKTYGYTF. CDR3 bases: TGTGCCAGCAGCAGAGACAAGACCTATGGCTACACCTTC.

This chain joins TRBV6-5 and TRBJ2-1; 11 bases agree with TRBD2. This CDR3 is built from 16 residues. J gave up 5 bases and V 5 bases, and 8 bases lay outside the gene matches. CDR1 is MNHEY and CDR2 is SVGAGI in the germline V gene. CDR3 residues: CASSTIAGGPHNEQFF. CDR3 nucleotides: TGTGCCAGCAGTACTATAGCGGGAGGGCCCCACAATGAGCAGTTCTTC.